A single sample is the source of the 14 T cell receptor beta chains below, sequenced in a study of T-cell memory formation after mild COVID-19. From the 5' RACE reads, TCRdb called clonotypes with MiXCR, one entry per CDR3 protein. The table shows 130,000 to 150,000 distinct CDR3 sequences, with 6% occurring only once. Input material: PBMCs or a T cell subset sorted from them (not recorded which). These receptors were obtained from an adult woman who had mild COVID-19 (a few samples of this study predate the infection). Cell type and time point are not known.

Ten or more counts support this clonotype. CDR3 sequence (DNA): TGTGCCAGCCCTCACTACATAGCGAGTAACTCCTACGAGCAGTACTTC. This encodes CASPHYIASNSYEQYF. The gene calls are TRBV6-4 and TRBJ2-7; D might be TRBD2 (5 bases). This CDR3 contains 16 residues. V was shortened by 8 bases and J by 0 bases, with 20 bases between the two germline ends. In germline, CDR1 is MRHNA, CDR2 SNTAGT.

V and J are TRBV24-1 and TRBJ1-1; D not resolved. This CDR3 is 13 amino acids long. V gave up 2 bases and J gave up 5 bases, with 8 bases separating them. CDR1 KGHDR and CDR2 SFDVKD come from the germline V gene. CDR3 nucleotide sequence: TGTGCCACCAGTGATTCCGGGAGGACTGAAGCTTTCTTT. Translating gives CATSDSGRTEAFF.

The chain is built from TRBV7-2 and TRBJ2-2; no clear D. V dropped 3 bases and J dropped 7 bases, with 12 bases sitting between them. CDR1 is SGHTA, CDR2 FQGNSA, per germline. This CDR3 contains 14 residues. The CDR3 DNA reads as TGTGCCAGCAGCTTGCTCGAGAGGAGCGGGGAGCTGTTTTTT. Encoded protein: CASSLLERSGELFF.

The chain joins TRBV6-1 to TRBJ1-2; D is unresolved. The CDR3 spans 15 residues. V was cut by 5 bases and J by 0 bases, with 13 bases left in between. Germline V gene data show CDR1 as MNHNS and CDR2 as SASEGT. CDR3 protein: CASSNRRNTNYGYTF. CDR3 DNA: TGTGCCAGCAGTAATCGGAGGAATACTAACTATGGCTACACCTTC.

This chain joins TRBV5-1 and TRBJ2-7, with D perhaps given as TRBD1 or TRBD2 (5 bases each). CDR1 and CDR2 (germline): SGHRS, YFSETQ. Trimming took 3 bases from V and 2 from J, leaving 15 bases between them. The CDR3 loop spans 15 amino acids. The CDR3 DNA reads as TGCGCCAGCAGCTCGACCGGGACCTCTACCTACGAGCAGTACTTC. Translation gives CASSSTGTSTYEQYF.

The rearrangement uses TRBV6-1 and TRBJ1-2, with 8 bases identical to TRBD1. The germline gives CDR1 MNHNS, CDR2 SASEGT. V trimming: 5 bases; J trimming: 5 bases; junction bases outside the gene matches: 13. CDR3 length: 16 amino acids. Here the CDR3 reads CASSSYLDRESYGYTF. The CDR3 DNA reads TGTGCCAGCAGTTCATACCTGGACAGGGAAAGTTATGGCTACACCTTC.

This clonotype has a handful of counts. The chain recombines TRBV7-9 with TRBJ2-5, with D unclear. Germline CDR1 reads SEHNR; CDR2 reads FQNEAQ (reference sequence). Trimming stripped 6 bases from V and 2 bases from J, with 13 bases between. The CDR3 has 14 residues. The CDR3 loop reads CASRETVEQETQYF. In DNA form, the CDR3 reads TGTGCCAGCAGGGAAACCGTAGAACAAGAGACCCAGTACTTC.

There are many counts of this clonotype. The rearrangement joins TRBV5-1 to TRBJ2-1; a possible D gene is TRBD2 (5 bases). Germline V lookup: CDR1 SGHRS, CDR2 YFSETQ. V was cut by 0 bases and J by 8 bases, with 15 bases left in between. CDR3 length equals 15 residues. This CDR3 reads CASSLAIASSDEQFF. The DNA of the CDR3 is TGCGCCAGCAGCTTGGCCATAGCTAGCAGCGATGAGCAGTTCTTC.

In this sample, this clonotype turned up many times. This chain links TRBV5-1 with TRBJ2-1; the D gene is possibly TRBD1 (5 bases). The CDR3 has 15 amino acids. CDR1 is SGHRS and CDR2 is YFSETQ in the germline V gene. Trimming left V 0 bases short and J 9 bases short, with 16 bases between. CDR3 loop: CASSLVAGNYGEQFF. The CDR3 bases are TGCGCCAGCAGCTTGGTGGCAGGGAATTATGGTGAGCAGTTCTTC.

At least ten counts were recorded for this clonotype. The chain uses TRBV10-3 and TRBJ2-7; D remains unclear. Germline V CDR1 and CDR2: ENHRY, SYGVKD. The CDR3 is 13 residues long. V was trimmed by 3 bases and J by 3 bases, leaving 9 bases between them. CDR3 in DNA: TGTGCCATCAGTGAACGAGCCGACTACGAGCAGTACTTC. Residues: CAISERADYEQYF.

This clonotype was counted ten times or more. V and J are TRBV7-9 and TRBJ2-5; D perhaps matches TRBD2 (5 bases). V lost 5 bases to trimming and J lost 2 bases, with 12 bases between them. Germline CDR1 SEHNR, CDR2 FQNEAQ (reference sequence). The CDR3 is made up of 14 amino acids. This chain's CDR3 is CASSRTLGQETQYF. CDR3 sequence (DNA): TGTGCCAGCAGCCGAACACTAGGGCAAGAGACCCAGTACTTC.

The rearrangement uses TRBV12-3 or TRBV12-4 and TRBJ1-2; possible D gene TRBD1, 5 bases. The CDR3 extends over 13 amino acids. V lost 5 bases to trimming and J lost 5 bases, with 12 bases between them. The CDR3 nucleotides read TGTGCCAGCAGTATAGGGGCAGGGTATGGCTACACCTTC. Protein sequence: CASSIGAGYGYTF.

The rearrangement links TRBV5-1 to TRBJ2-1, with D tentatively TRBD2 (5 bases). From germline, CDR1 is SGHRS and CDR2 YFSETQ. The CDR3 totals 17 residues. Trimming left V 7 bases short and J 0 bases short, with 20 bases between. The CDR3 sequence is CASGWTGPVSSYNEQFF. The DNA of the CDR3 is TGCGCCAGCGGATGGACTGGGCCTGTGAGCTCCTACAATGAGCAGTTCTTC. Full variable domain (missing parts from reference TRBV5-1 and TRBJ2-1): KAGVTQTPRYLIKTRGQQVTLSCSPISGHRSVSWYQQTPGQGLQFLFEYFSETQRNKGNFPGRFSGRQFSNSRSEMNVSTLELGDSALYLCASGWTGPVSSYNEQFFGPGTRLTVL.

This clonotype was counted many times. V gene TRBV7-6 combines with J gene TRBJ2-5; tentatively, D is TRBD2 (6 bases). This CDR3 is 14 amino acids long. The V and J ends lost 2 bases and 0 bases respectively, with 7 bases between them. Germline loops: CDR1 SGHVS, CDR2 FNYEAQ. CDR3 DNA: TGTGCCAGCAGCTTACTAGCGCACCAAGAGACCCAGTACTTC. Translation: CASSLLAHQETQYF.